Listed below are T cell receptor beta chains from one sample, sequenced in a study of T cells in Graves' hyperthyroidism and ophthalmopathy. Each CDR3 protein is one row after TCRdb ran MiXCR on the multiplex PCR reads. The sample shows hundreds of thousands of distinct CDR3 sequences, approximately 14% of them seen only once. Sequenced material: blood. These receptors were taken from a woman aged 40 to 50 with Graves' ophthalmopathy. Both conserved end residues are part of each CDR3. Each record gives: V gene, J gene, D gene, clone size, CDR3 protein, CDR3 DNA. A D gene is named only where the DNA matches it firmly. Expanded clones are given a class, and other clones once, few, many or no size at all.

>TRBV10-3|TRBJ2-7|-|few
CAISEVEETYEQYF
TGTGCCATCAGTGAGGTTGAGGAAACCTACGAGCAGTACTTC
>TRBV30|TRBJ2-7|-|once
CAWKFGSGSYEQYF
TGTGCCTGGAAGTTTGGCTCAGGGTCCTACGAGCAGTACTTC
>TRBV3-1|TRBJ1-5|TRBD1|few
CASSHTGQAHSNQPQHF
TGTGCCAGCAGCCACACCGGACAGGCACATAGCAATCAGCCCCAGCATTTT
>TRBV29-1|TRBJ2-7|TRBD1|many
CSVLTGTGGGEQYF
TGCAGCGTCCTCACCGGGACAGGGGGCGGCGAGCAGTACTTC
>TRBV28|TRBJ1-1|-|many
CASSLTGHEAFF
TGTGCCAGCAGTTTAACGGGACACGAAGCTTTCTTT
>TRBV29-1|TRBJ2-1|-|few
CSVEGTESSYNEQFF
TGCAGCGTTGAAGGGACAGAAAGCTCCTACAATGAGCAGTTCTTC
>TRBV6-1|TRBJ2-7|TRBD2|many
CASSEQAGDPYEQYF
TGTGCCAGCAGTGAACAAGCGGGAGACCCCTACGAGCAGTACTTC
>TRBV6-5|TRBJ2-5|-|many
CASSYATGSAETQYF
TGTGCCAGCAGTTACGCCACGGGGAGTGCTGAGACCCAGTACTTC
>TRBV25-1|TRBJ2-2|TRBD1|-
CASSDGQGAWVGELFF
TGTGCCAGCAGTGACGGACAGGGAGCTTGGGTCGGGGAGCTGTTTTTT
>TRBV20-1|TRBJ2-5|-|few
CSARDGKDQETQYF
TGCAGTGCTAGAGATGGTAAAGACCAAGAGACCCAGTACTTC
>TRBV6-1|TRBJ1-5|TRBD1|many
CASSDRGYQPQHF
TGTGCCAGCTCGGACAGGGGGTATCAGCCCCAGCATTTT